The 18 T cell receptor beta chains reported below all come from one sample, sequenced in a study of cytomegalovirus exposure and HLA in healthy donors (TCRdb year 2017). Library preparation used the immunoSEQ multiplex PCR assay. For the multiplex PCR, a mixture combining 60 forward primers for TCR Vbeta segments and 13 reverse primers for TCR Jbeta segments was used. In its TCRdb copy, this immuneACCESS table keeps in-frame sequences only and misses some clones. Where compared with another copy, unresolved V genes explain less than half of these, and the others have no known cause. This sample gives more than 110,000 clones in total; 78% of them show up just once. 2.8% of the sample belongs to the ten largest clones. The sample consisted of PBMCs. The receptors derive from a male donor in good health and CMV-seronegative.

This sequence joins TRBV4-1 and TRBJ1-2; D is possibly TRBD1 (6 bases). V was pared by 0 bases and J by 0 bases, with 17 bases between. CDR3 length: 18 amino acids. Germline V gene data show CDR1 as MGHRA and CDR2 as YSYEKL. The CDR3 loop reads CASSQDLGTPDPNYGYTF. CDR3 nucleotides: TGCGCCAGCAGCCAAGATCTTGGGACACCAGATCCTAACTATGGCTACACCTTC.

CDR3 bases: TGTGCCAGCTCATCGACAGGGCTCTCCTACAATGAGCAGTTCTTC. This translates into CASSSTGLSYNEQFF. The chain combines TRBV18 with TRBJ2-1; 7 bases fit TRBD1. The CDR3 is made up of 15 amino acids. V shed 5 bases and J 0 bases; nucleotides not matched to a gene: 4. CDR1 and CDR2 from the germline V gene are KGHSH and LQKENI.

DNA of the CDR3: TGTGCCAGCAGCTTAGTCCTAGCGGCCACAGATACGCAGTATTTT. The encoded protein is CASSLVLAATDTQYF. This chain links TRBV7-8 with TRBJ2-3; 7 bases are a match to TRBD2. The CDR3 loop spans 15 amino acids. J lost 2 bases, V lost 1 base, and 3 bases had no gene match. Germline CDR1 and CDR2: SGHVS and FQNEAQ. Full variable domain (outside the CDR3, taken from reference TRBV7-8 and TRBJ2-3): GAGVSQSPRYKVAKRGQDVALRCDPISGHVSLFWYQQALGQGPEFLTYFQNEAQLDKSGLPSDRFFAERPEGSVSTLKIQRTQQEDSAVYLCASSLVLAATDTQYFGPGTRLTVL.

The chain uses TRBV20-1 and TRBJ2-3; D gene ambiguous. The germline V and J ends were trimmed by 5 bases and 5 bases, with 8 bases remaining between them. From germline, CDR1 is DFQATT and CDR2 SNEGSKA (reference sequence). The CDR3 runs 11 residues. CDR3 DNA sequence: TGCAGTGCTCTCCGGTTAGATACGCAGTATTTT. Amino acids: CSALRLDTQYF.

With regard to this clone: The sample has other DNA sequences that encode this CDR3 too. The chain couples TRBV20-1 to TRBJ2-5; D unresolved. The CDR3 spans 11 residues. The V end was cut by 6 bases, the J end by 0 bases, with 5 bases between. Germline CDR1 is DFQATT and CDR2 is SNEGSKA (reference sequence). The CDR3 DNA follows: TGCAGTGCCCAATACCAAGAGACCCAGTACTTC. Encoded protein: CSAQYQETQYF.

V usage is TRBV6-1 and J usage is TRBJ2-2; 14 bases line up with TRBD2. The J segment lost 5 bases and the V segment lost 4 bases, leaving 6 bases of the junction unmatched. This CDR3 has 17 residues. Looked up from germline, CDR1 is MNHNS and CDR2 is SASEGT. CDR3 sequence: CASSAPGLAGVTGELFF. CDR3 DNA: TGTGCCAGCAGTGCACCGGGACTAGCGGGGGTTACCGGGGAGCTGTTTTTT.

The V call is TRBV6-5, the J call TRBJ2-7, with 8 nucleotides matching TRBD1. This CDR3 is built from 14 residues. Trimming took 7 bases from V and 7 from J; bases not matched to a gene: 12. Germline CDR1 is MNHEY and CDR2 is SVGAGI. CDR3 region: CASIRTGFPVEQYF. In DNA, the CDR3 is TGTGCCAGCATCCGGACAGGGTTTCCGGTGGAGCAGTACTTC.

This clone has only a few counts. The chain combines TRBV2 with TRBJ1-1; unclear D gene. Trimming cost V 8 bases and J 1 base, with 14 bases left between them. Germline CDR1 SNHLY, CDR2 FYNNEI. The CDR3 sequence is 14 residues long. CDR3 in amino acids: CASQTLWANTEAFF. CDR3 DNA sequence: TGTGCCAGCCAGACGTTGTGGGCGAACACTGAAGCTTTCTTT.

The chain couples TRBV10-3 to TRBJ2-2; the match to TRBD2 covers 10 bases. V lost 6 bases, J lost 3 bases, and 7 bases stayed unmatched. The CDR3 contains 16 residues. CDR1 and CDR2 from the germline V gene are ENHRY and SYGVKD. CDR3 in DNA: TGTGCCATCAGGAGGGTAGCGGGAGGAGACACCGGGGAGCTGTTTTTT. Translated, it gives CAIRRVAGGDTGELFF.

The V and J genes are TRBV7-3 and TRBJ2-2; D not certain. Germline loops: CDR1 SGHTA, CDR2 FQGTGA. V dropped 3 bases and J dropped 7 bases, with 9 bases sitting between them. There are 13 residues in the CDR3. The CDR3 protein is CASSFDGGGELFF. DNA for the CDR3: TGTGCCAGCAGCTTCGACGGCGGCGGGGAGCTGTTTTTT.

This CDR3 is CASSYQTQGQGTQHF. The CDR3 nucleotides are TGTGCCAGCAGTTACCAAACGCAGGGCCAGGGGACCCAGCATTTT. This chain links TRBV6-6 with TRBJ1-5; D may be TRBD1 (6 bases). V was clipped by 2 bases and J by 11 bases, with 19 bases between them. The CDR3 totals 15 residues. CDR1 MNHNY and CDR2 SVGAGI come from the germline V gene (reference sequence).

For the CDR3, the DNA is TGTGCCACCAGCAGACCGGACAGACCGAGCTACTATGGCTACACCTTC. Its protein is CATSRPDRPSYYGYTF. The rearrangement uses TRBV15 and TRBJ1-2; weak D call: TRBD1 (6 bases). CDR3 length: 16 residues. In germline, CDR1 is LNHNV, CDR2 YYDKDF (reference sequence). Trimming took off 2 bases at V and 3 bases at J, with 16 bases between the two ends. The full variable domain, completed using reference TRBV15 and TRBJ1-2, is DAMVIQNPRYQVTQFGKPVTLSCSQTLNHNVMYWYQQKSSQAPKLLFHYYDKDFNNEADTPDNFQSRRPNTSFCFLDIRSPGLGDTAMYLCATSRPDRPSYYGYTFGSGTRLTVV.

The chain carries TRBV7-6 and TRBJ2-7; 7 bases are a match to TRBD1. V lost 5 bases to trimming and J lost 6 bases; unmatched junction nucleotides: 13. Per the germline V gene, CDR1 is SGHVS and CDR2 is FNYEAQ. The CDR3 is 15 amino acids. CDR3: CASSADRDKYSEQYF. The CDR3 DNA is TGTGCCAGCAGCGCAGACAGGGATAAGTATAGCGAGCAGTACTTC.

This clone was counted only a few times. The V and J genes are TRBV5-6 and TRBJ1-3; D gene ambiguous. Germline assignment: CDR1 SGHDT and CDR2 YYEEEE. V gave up 0 bases and J gave up 0 bases, with 4 bases separating them. The CDR3 contains 14 residues. The CDR3 spells CASSLDSSGNTIYF. CDR3 sequence (DNA): TGTGCCAGCAGCTTGGACAGCTCTGGAAACACCATATATTTT.

The V call is TRBV2, the J call TRBJ1-4; D call uncertain. V was clipped by 1 base and J by 5 bases, with 8 bases between them. CDR1 is SNHLY and CDR2 is FYNNEI in the germline V gene. CDR3 length: 14 amino acids. The CDR3 DNA is TGTGCCAGCAGTGAAGGTCGGTCCAATGAAAAACTGTTTTTT. This translates into CASSEGRSNEKLFF.

This clone has more than one count but fewer than ten. The chain carries TRBV4-1 and TRBJ1-1; TRBD1 is a possible D gene (6 bases). CDR3 size: 13 residues. Germline V gene sequence: CDR1 MGHRA, CDR2 YSYEKL. With 3 bases removed from V and 6 bases from J, the gap between germline ends came to 11 bases. The CDR3 DNA is TGCGCCAGCAGCCACCTACAGGGCCCTGAAGCTTTCTTT. Translating gives CASSHLQGPEAFF.

In this sample, this clone turned up once. The V gene is TRBV7-9, the J gene TRBJ1-1, with TRBD1 as a possible D gene (5 bases). The CDR3 contains 16 residues. Germline V gene lookup returns CDR1 SEHNR and CDR2 FQNEAQ (reference sequence). Between the trimmed V and J ends, which lost 4 bases and 1 base, there was a span of 16 bases. The CDR3 loop is CASSSGDGTKNTEAFF. CDR3 DNA sequence: TGTGCCAGCAGCTCGGGGGACGGCACAAAGAACACTGAAGCTTTCTTT.

The gene calls are TRBV18 and TRBJ2-3; D perhaps matches TRBD1 (6 bases). Per germline, CDR1 KGHSH and CDR2 LQKENI. The CDR3 is 15 amino acids. V dropped 3 bases and J dropped 2 bases, with 12 bases sitting between them. The CDR3 coding sequence is TGTGCCAGCTCACCTTCCAGGGGCGTCACAGATACGCAGTATTTT. It is translated as CASSPSRGVTDTQYF.